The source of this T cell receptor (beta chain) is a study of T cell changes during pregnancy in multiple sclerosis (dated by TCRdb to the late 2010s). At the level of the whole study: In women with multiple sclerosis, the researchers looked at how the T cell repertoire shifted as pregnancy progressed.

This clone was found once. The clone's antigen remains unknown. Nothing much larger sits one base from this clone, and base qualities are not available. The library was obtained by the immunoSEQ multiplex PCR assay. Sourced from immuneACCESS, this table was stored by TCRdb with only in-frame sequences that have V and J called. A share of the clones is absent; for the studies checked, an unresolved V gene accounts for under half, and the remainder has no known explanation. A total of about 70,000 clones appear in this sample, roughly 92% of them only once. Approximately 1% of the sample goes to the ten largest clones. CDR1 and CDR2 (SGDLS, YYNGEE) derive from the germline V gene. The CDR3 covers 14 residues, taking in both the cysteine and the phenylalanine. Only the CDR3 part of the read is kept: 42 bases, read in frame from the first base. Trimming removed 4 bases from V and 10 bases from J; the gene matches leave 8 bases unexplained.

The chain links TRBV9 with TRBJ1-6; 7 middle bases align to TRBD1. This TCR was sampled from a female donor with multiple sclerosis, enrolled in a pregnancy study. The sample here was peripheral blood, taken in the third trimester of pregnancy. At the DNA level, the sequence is TGTGCCAGCAGCCGATCGACAGGGAGCTCACCCCTCCACTTT. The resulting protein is CASSRSTGSSPLHF.